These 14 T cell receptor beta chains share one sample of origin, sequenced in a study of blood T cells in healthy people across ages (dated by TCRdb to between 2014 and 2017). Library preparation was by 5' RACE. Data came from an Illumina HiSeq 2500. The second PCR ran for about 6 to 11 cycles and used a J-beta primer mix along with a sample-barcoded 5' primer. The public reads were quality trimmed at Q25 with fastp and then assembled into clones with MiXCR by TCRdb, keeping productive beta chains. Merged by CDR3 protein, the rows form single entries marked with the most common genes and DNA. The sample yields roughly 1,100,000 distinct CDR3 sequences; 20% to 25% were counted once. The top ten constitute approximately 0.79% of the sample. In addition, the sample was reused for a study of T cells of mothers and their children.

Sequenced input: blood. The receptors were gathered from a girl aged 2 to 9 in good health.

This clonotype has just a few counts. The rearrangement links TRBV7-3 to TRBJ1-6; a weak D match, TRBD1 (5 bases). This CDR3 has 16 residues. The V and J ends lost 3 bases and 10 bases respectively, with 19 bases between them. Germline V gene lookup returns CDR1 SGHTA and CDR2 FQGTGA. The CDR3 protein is CASSFLRRGRYSPLHF. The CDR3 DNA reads TGTGCCAGCAGCTTCTTGAGGAGGGGAAGATACTCACCCCTCCACTTT. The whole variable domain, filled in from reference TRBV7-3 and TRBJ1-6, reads GAGVSQTPSNKVTEKGKYVELRCDPISGHTALYWYRQSLGQGPEFLIYFQGTGAADDSGLPNDRFFAVRPEGSVSTLKIQRTERGDSAVYLCASSFLRRGRYSPLHFGNGTRLTVT.

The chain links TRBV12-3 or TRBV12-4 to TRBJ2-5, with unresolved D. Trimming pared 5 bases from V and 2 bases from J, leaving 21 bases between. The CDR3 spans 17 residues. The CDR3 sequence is CASSTRTKVPPQETQYF. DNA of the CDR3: TGTGCCAGCAGTACCCGGACGAAGGTGCCCCCTCAAGAGACCCAGTACTTC.

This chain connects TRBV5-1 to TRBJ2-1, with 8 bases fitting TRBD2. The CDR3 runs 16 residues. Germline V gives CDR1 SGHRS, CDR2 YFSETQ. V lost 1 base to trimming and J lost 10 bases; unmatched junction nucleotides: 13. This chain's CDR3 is CASSLSWRPPSGEQFF. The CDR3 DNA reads TGCGCCAGCAGCTTGTCCTGGAGACCTCCTAGCGGGGAGCAGTTCTTC.

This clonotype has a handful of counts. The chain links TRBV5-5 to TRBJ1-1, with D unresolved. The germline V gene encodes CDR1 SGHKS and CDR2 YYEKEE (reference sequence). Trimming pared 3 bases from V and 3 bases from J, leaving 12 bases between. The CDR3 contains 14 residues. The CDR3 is CASSWIGQDTEAFF. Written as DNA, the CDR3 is TGTGCCAGCAGCTGGATCGGGCAGGACACTGAAGCTTTCTTT.

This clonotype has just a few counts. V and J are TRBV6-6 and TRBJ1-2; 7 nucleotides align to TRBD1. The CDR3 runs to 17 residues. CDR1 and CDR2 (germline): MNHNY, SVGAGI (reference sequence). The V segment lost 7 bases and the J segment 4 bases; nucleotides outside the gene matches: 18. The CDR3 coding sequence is TGTGCCAGCAACGACAGGGTTGTTGCTATCGCTAGCTATGGCTACACCTTC. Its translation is CASNDRVVAIASYGYTF.

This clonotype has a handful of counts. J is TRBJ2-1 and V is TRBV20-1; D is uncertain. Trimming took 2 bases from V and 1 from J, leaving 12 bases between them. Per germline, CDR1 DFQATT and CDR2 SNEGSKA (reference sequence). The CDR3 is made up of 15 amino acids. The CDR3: CSARSIDLSYNEQFF. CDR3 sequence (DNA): TGCAGTGCTAGATCCATCGACTTATCCTACAATGAGCAGTTCTTC.

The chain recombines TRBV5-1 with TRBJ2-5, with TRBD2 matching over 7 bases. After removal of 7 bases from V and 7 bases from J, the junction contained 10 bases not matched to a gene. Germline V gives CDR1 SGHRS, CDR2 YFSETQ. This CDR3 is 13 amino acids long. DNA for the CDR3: TGCGCCAGCGGACGGGCGGGAGAGGGGACCCAGTACTTC. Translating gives CASGRAGEGTQYF. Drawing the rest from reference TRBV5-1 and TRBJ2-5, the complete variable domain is KAGVTQTPRYLIKTRGQQVTLSCSPISGHRSVSWYQQTPGQGLQFLFEYFSETQRNKGNFPGRFSGRQFSNSRSEMNVSTLELGDSALYLCASGRAGEGTQYFGPGTRLLVL.

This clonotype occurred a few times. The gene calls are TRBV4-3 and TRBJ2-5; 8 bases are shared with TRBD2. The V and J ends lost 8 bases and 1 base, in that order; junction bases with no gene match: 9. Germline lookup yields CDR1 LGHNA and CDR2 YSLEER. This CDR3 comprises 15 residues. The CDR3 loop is CASPQRGGSQETQYF. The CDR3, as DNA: TGCGCCAGCCCCCAGCGCGGGGGGAGCCAAGAGACCCAGTACTTC.

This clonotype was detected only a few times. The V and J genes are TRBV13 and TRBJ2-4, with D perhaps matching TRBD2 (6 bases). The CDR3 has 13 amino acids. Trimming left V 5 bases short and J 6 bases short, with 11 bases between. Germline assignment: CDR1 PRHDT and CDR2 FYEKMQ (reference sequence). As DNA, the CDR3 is TGTGCCAGCAGCAACAGCGGGCTAAACATTCAGTACTTC. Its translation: CASSNSGLNIQYF.

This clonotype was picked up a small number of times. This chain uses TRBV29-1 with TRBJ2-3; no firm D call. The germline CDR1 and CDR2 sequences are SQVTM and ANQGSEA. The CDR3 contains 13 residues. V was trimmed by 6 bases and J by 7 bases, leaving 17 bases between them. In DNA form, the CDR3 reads TGCAGCGTGCGCGCCCTTTACGTGAATACGCAGTATTTT. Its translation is CSVRALYVNTQYF.

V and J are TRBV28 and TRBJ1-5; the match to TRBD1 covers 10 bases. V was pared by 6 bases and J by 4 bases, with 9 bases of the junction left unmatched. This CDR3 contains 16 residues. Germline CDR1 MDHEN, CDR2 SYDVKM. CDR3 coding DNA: TGTGCCAGCAGATCTCCAATGGGACAGGGGAATCAGCCCCAGCATTTT. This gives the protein CASRSPMGQGNQPQHF.

Written as DNA, the CDR3 is TGTGCCAGCAAAACGTATGGAATTCATGCAACTAATGAAAAACTGTTTTTT. It yields the protein CASKTYGIHATNEKLFF. V gene TRBV2 combines with J gene TRBJ1-4; D gene unclear. This CDR3 region has 17 residues. V shed 7 bases and J shed 0 bases, with 18 bases lying between them. Germline loops: CDR1 SNHLY, CDR2 FYNNEI.

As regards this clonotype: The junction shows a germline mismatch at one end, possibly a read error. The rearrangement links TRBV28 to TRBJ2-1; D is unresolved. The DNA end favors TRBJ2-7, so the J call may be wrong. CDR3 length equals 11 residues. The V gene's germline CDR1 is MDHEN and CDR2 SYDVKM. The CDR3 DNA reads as TGTGCCAGCGGTTTTTACCACGAGCAGTACTTC. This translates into CASGFYHEQYF.

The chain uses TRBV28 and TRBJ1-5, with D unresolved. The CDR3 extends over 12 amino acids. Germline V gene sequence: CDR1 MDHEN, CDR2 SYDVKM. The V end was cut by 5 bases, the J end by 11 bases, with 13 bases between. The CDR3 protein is CASSHEIRAQHF. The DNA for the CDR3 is TGTGCCAGCAGTCACGAAATCCGGGCCCAGCATTTT.